This T cell receptor (beta chain) was retrieved from a study of control samples from healthy donors and cancer patients. Trimming stripped 7 bases from V and 12 bases from J, with 18 bases between. In germline, CDR1 is MNHEY, CDR2 SMNVEV (reference sequence). The CDR3 sequence is 12 residues long. Sequencing was performed with immunoSEQ multiplex PCR; in TCRdb, only in-frame clones are kept and a portion is missing. The table has 150,000 to 200,000 clones, 70% to 90% seen once. Material: blood. The clonotype was recovered from a woman aged 25 to 45 in good health. The chain employs TRBV27 and TRBJ1-1; D call uncertain. The CDR3, as DNA: TGTGCCAGCACTGCTGGAGGGCTTGAGACTTTCTTT. As protein: CASTAGGLETFF.